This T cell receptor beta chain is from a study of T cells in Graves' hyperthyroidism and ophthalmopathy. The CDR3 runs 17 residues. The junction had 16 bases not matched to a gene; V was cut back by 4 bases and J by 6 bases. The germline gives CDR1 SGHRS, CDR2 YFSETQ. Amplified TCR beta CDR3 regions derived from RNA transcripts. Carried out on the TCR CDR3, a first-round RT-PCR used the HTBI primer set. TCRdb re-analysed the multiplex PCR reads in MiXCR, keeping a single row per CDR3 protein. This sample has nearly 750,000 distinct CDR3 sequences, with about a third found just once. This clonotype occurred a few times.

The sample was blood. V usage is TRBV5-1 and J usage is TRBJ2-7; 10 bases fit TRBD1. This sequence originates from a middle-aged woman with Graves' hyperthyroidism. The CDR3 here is CASSRTGTGVLNPEQYF. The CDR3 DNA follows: TGCGCCAGCAGCCGAACCGGGACAGGGGTTCTGAACCCCGAGCAGTACTTC.